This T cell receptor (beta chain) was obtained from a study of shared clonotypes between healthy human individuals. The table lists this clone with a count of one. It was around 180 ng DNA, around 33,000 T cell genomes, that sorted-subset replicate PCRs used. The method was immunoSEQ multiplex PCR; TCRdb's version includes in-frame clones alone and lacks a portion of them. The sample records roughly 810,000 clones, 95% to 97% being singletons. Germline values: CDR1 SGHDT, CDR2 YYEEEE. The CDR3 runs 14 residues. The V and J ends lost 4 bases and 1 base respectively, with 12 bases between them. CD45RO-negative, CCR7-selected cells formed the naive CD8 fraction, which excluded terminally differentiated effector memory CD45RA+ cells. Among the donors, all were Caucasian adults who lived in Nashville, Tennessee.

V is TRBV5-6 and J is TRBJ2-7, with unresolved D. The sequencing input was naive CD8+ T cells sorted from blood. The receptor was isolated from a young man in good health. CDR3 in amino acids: CASSPWWGSYEQYF. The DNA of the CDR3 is TGTGCCAGCAGCCCGTGGTGGGGATCCTACGAGCAGTACTTC.